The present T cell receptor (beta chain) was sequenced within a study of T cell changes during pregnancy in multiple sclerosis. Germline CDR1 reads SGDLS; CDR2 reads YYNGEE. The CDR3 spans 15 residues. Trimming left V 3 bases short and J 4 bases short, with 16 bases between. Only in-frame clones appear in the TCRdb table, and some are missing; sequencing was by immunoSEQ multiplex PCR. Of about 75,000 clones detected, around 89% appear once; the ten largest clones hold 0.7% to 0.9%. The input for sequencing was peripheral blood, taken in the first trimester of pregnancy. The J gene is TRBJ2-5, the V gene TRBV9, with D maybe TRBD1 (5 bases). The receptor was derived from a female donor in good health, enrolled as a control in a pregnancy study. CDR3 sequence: CASSAGRVLLETQYF. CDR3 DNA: TGTGCCAGCAGCGCCGGCAGGGTTTTGTTAGAGACCCAGTACTTC.